One and the same sample provided the 21 T cell receptor beta chains below, sequenced in a study of blood T cell repertoires in COVID-19. Assay: immunoSEQ multiplex PCR; the TCRdb copy retains only in-frame clones and omits some. In the table there are about 110,000 clones, roughly 71% of which are singletons. Material for sequencing was peripheral blood. These receptors came from an elderly man with acute or convalescent COVID-19.

The chain is built from TRBV6-5 and TRBJ2-3; 7 bases agree with TRBD1. V lost 6 bases, J lost 6 bases, and 6 bases stayed unmatched. Germline CDR1 and CDR2: MNHEY and SVGAGI. The CDR3 runs 13 residues. The CDR3 here is CASRKTGIDTQYF. Written as DNA, the CDR3 is TGTGCCAGCAGGAAGACAGGGATTGATACGCAGTATTTT.

The chain recombines TRBV6-2 or TRBV6-3 with TRBJ2-1, with 7 bases that match TRBD2. V lost 2 bases and J lost 10; bases outside the gene matches: 2. CDR3 length: 12 amino acids. Germline CDR1 is MNHEY and CDR2 is SVGEGT. In DNA, the CDR3 is TGTGCCAGCAGTTACGGGACTAACGAGCAGTTCTTC. The encoded protein is CASSYGTNEQFF.

V gene TRBV19 combines with J gene TRBJ2-2; possibly TRBD1 for D (5 bases). The ends were cut back, 9 bases at V and 13 bases at J, with 21 bases in the middle. Germline CDR1 reads LNHDA; CDR2 reads SQIVND (reference sequence). This CDR3 is built from 13 residues. The CDR3 bases are TGTGCCAGCTCTAGAGACGGCCAGGGTAGGCTGTTTTTT. This encodes CASSRDGQGRLFF.

V usage is TRBV19 and J usage is TRBJ2-7, with D perhaps matching TRBD1 (6 bases). The CDR3 runs to 14 residues. Trimming left V 9 bases short and J 1 base short, with 16 bases between. The germline V gene has CDR1 LNHDA and CDR2 SQIVND (reference sequence). The CDR3 DNA reads TGTGCCAGCAGGACAATGACAGGTTCCTACGAGCAGTACTTC. This translates into CASRTMTGSYEQYF.

The chain couples TRBV7-9 to TRBJ2-7; TRBD2 agrees at 8 bases. V lost 6 bases to trimming and J lost 6 bases; unmatched junction nucleotides: 10. The CDR3 runs to 14 residues. Germline V gene lookup returns CDR1 SEHNR and CDR2 FQNEAQ (reference sequence). CDR3 amino acids: CASSLGGTRGEQYF. CDR3 sequence (DNA): TGTGCCAGCAGTCTAGGGGGGACTAGAGGCGAGCAGTACTTC.

V and J are TRBV24-1 and TRBJ1-2, with 9 bases lining up with TRBD1. In germline, CDR1 is KGHDR, CDR2 SFDVKD. Trimming cost V 4 bases and J 7 bases; bases outside gene matches: 6. The CDR3 loop spans 14 amino acids. The CDR3 loop reads CATSEQGARGGYTF. CDR3 bases: TGTGCCACCAGTGAACAGGGGGCGAGAGGTGGCTACACCTTC.

A single count supports this clone. The chain carries TRBV7-2 and TRBJ2-3; D is ambiguous. From germline, CDR1 is SGHTA and CDR2 FQGNSA. V was trimmed by 5 bases and J by 4 bases, leaving 7 bases between them. The CDR3 sequence is 12 residues long. CDR3 protein: CASSPLADTQYF. DNA of the CDR3: TGTGCCAGCAGCCCTCTAGCAGATACGCAGTATTTT.

The chain joins TRBV10-2 to TRBJ1-5; 8 bases fit TRBD1. The CDR3 loop spans 16 amino acids. Per germline, CDR1 WSHSY and CDR2 SAAADI. The V segment lost 4 bases and the J segment 4 bases; nucleotides outside the gene matches: 9. The DNA of the CDR3 is TGCGCCAGCAGTGCACGGACAGGGATTGGGAATCAGCCCCAGCATTTT. Its translation is CASSARTGIGNQPQHF.

The CDR3 sequence is CASSLAPTYEQYF. The CDR3 DNA reads TGTGCCAGCAGCTTAGCCCCCACCTACGAGCAGTACTTC. This rearrangement joins TRBV11-2 to TRBJ2-7; D is uncertain. This CDR3 spans 13 amino acids. V shed 1 base and J shed 2 bases, with 6 bases lying between them. Germline lookup yields CDR1 SGHAT and CDR2 FQNNGV.

The chain carries TRBV7-2 and TRBJ2-7; the D gene is possibly TRBD2 (6 bases). CDR3 size: 14 residues. V was clipped by 2 bases and J by 2 bases, with 10 bases between them. Germline values: CDR1 SGHTA, CDR2 FQGNSA. CDR3 nucleotide sequence: TGTGCCAGCAGCTTATACGCGGGGCCCTACGAGCAGTACTTC. It codes for CASSLYAGPYEQYF.

The chain carries TRBV7-2 and TRBJ2-7, with D perhaps TRBD2 (5 bases). The CDR3 runs to 14 residues. Germline assignment: CDR1 SGHTA and CDR2 FQGNSA. Trimming took off 4 bases at V and 5 bases at J, with 15 bases between the two ends. Written as DNA, the CDR3 is TGTGCCAGCAGCTCTCCCTCGGGGTTGCACGAGCAGTACTTC. Translation gives CASSSPSGLHEQYF.

Only one count was recorded for this clone. The chain combines TRBV5-1 with TRBJ2-3, with D maybe TRBD1 (6 bases). This CDR3 contains 15 residues. The germline V gene encodes CDR1 SGHRS and CDR2 YFSETQ. With 0 bases removed from V and 0 bases from J, the gap between germline ends came to 8 bases. The CDR3 reads CASSLGRGSTDTQYF. The CDR3 bases are TGCGCCAGCAGCTTGGGCAGGGGTAGCACAGATACGCAGTATTTT.

J is TRBJ1-3 and V is TRBV9, with D perhaps matching TRBD1 (5 bases). The CDR3 is 14 residues long. Between the trimmed V and J ends, which lost 0 bases and 6 bases, there was a span of 10 bases. The germline V gene has CDR1 SGDLS and CDR2 YYNGEE. CDR3 in DNA: TGTGCCAGCAGCGTAGGACCAGGGTCAAACACCATATATTTT. Its protein product is CASSVGPGSNTIYF.

The V and J genes are TRBV3-1 (or the pseudogene TRBV3-2) and TRBJ1-6; tentatively, D is TRBD1 (6 bases). CDR3 length: 16 residues. The V gene's germline CDR1 is LGHDT and CDR2 YNNKEL (reference sequence). V shed 4 bases and J shed 4 bases, with 14 bases lying between them. DNA for the CDR3: TGTGCCAGCAGCCGCTCCCTCGACAGGTATAATTCACCCCTCCACTTT. Translation: CASSRSLDRYNSPLHF.

This chain joins TRBV4-3 and TRBJ2-3, with D uncertain. Per the germline V gene, CDR1 is LGHNA and CDR2 is YSLEER. The CDR3 contains 15 residues. Between the trimmed V and J ends, which lost 0 bases and 2 bases, there was a span of 9 bases. The CDR3 nucleotides read TGCGCCAGCAGCCAAGATTGGGCAGCCACAGATACGCAGTATTTT. Its translation: CASSQDWAATDTQYF.

This clone was seen more than once but under ten times. The chain is built from TRBV6-2 or TRBV6-3 and TRBJ1-2; possible D gene TRBD1, 6 bases. CDR1 is MNHEY and CDR2 is SVGEGT in the germline V gene. The CDR3 length is 13 residues. Trimming stripped 6 bases from V and 4 bases from J, with 12 bases between. The CDR3 sequence: CASSPDSLYGYTF. The DNA for the CDR3 is TGTGCCAGCAGCCCGGACAGCCTCTATGGCTACACCTTC.

This clone is a singleton in its sample. The gene calls are TRBV4-3 and TRBJ2-3; TRBD2 might be the D (6 bases). CDR1 and CDR2 from the germline V gene are LGHNA and YSLEER. V dropped 4 bases and J dropped 5 bases, with 13 bases sitting between them. CDR3 size: 14 residues. As DNA, the CDR3 is TGCGCCAGCAGCCCCGCGCTGGGAGGAGATACGCAGTATTTT. This codes for CASSPALGGDTQYF.

The rearrangement joins TRBV11-2 to TRBJ1-4; D possibly corresponds to TRBD1 (6 bases). The V gene lost 2 bases and the J gene lost 7 bases, with 14 bases spanning the gap. The CDR3 is 15 residues long. Looked up from germline, CDR1 is SGHAT and CDR2 is FQNNGV. CDR3 nucleotides: TGTGCCAGCAGCTTATCCGGGACACCCCTTGAAAAACTGTTTTTT. It translates to CASSLSGTPLEKLFF.

The V and J genes are TRBV2 and TRBJ1-3; D gene uncertain. The ends were cut back, 4 bases at V and 0 bases at J, with 13 bases in the middle. This CDR3 contains 16 residues. CDR1 SNHLY and CDR2 FYNNEI come from the germline V gene. The CDR3 here is CASSGNTLLSGNTIYF. In DNA, the CDR3 is TGTGCCAGCAGTGGTAACACCCTGCTCTCTGGAAACACCATATATTTT.

The chain uses TRBV28 and TRBJ1-1; D is possibly TRBD1 (6 bases). CDR1 is MDHEN and CDR2 is SYDVKM in the germline V gene. The ends were cut back, 3 bases at V and 11 bases at J, with 16 bases in the middle. The CDR3 runs 13 residues. This CDR3 is CASSLTGGATAFF. The CDR3 DNA sequence: TGTGCCAGCAGTTTGACAGGTGGGGCAACGGCTTTCTTT.

The DNA for the CDR3 is TGCGCCAGCAGCCAAGATATTAGCGATACCTACAATGAGCAGTTCTTC. It yields the protein CASSQDISDTYNEQFF. The chain uses TRBV4-1 and TRBJ2-1, with D possibly matching TRBD2 (5 bases). Trimming left V 0 bases short and J 2 bases short, with 11 bases between. Germline values: CDR1 MGHRA, CDR2 YSYEKL. The CDR3 contains 16 residues.